These T cell receptor beta chains were read from a single sample in a study of shared T cell receptors in the human thymus. Produced via immunoSEQ multiplex PCR; TCRdb's table is partial and in-frame only. This table has about 660,000 clones, roughly 90% appearing once. Separately, the same data were catalogued under a study of human thymus T cells.

Sample: thymocytes. Every receptor here comes from a boy under three years old with a congenital heart defect. Each CDR3 is given with its conserved first and last residue. A D gene is named only where the DNA matches it firmly. Not all rows give a size; the values are once, few, many and, for expanded clones, a class.

D,size,J,V,CDR3,DNA
.,.,TRBJ2-7,TRBV5-8,CASSSPQGGYEQYF,TGTGCCAGCAGCTCCCCCCAAGGCGGCTACGAGCAGTACTTC
TRBD2,.,TRBJ2-3,TRBV7-9,CASSGGLADGTSTDTQYF,TGTGCCAGCAGCGGGGGACTAGCGGACGGGACTAGCACAGATACGCAGTATTTT
TRBD1,.,TRBJ1-1,TRBV29-1,CSVRMGTATEAFF,TGCAGCGTTCGAATGGGGACAGCAACTGAAGCTTTCTTT
TRBD1,.,TRBJ2-3,TRBV19,CASSRYNRGVTDTQYF,TGTGCCAGTAGCCGATACAACAGGGGGGTCACAGATACGCAGTATTTT
.,.,TRBJ2-7,TRBV7-2,CASSPPRRNYEQYF,TGTGCCAGCAGCCCCCCGCGGCGGAATTACGAGCAGTACTTC
TRBD1,.,TRBJ1-4,TRBV7-9,CASSLERDSIEKLFF,TGTGCCAGCAGCTTAGAGAGGGACAGTATTGAAAAACTGTTTTTT
TRBD2,.,TRBJ2-7,TRBV7-8,CASSLVSLADNYEQYF,TGTGCCAGCAGCTTAGTTTCTCTAGCGGATAACTACGAGCAGTACTTC
.,.,TRBJ2-7,TRBV11-3,CASSLDSSPFYEQYF,TGTGCCAGCAGCTTAGACAGTTCCCCCTTCTACGAGCAGTACTTC
.,.,TRBJ1-5,TRBV28,CASSSRVRPNQPQHF,TGTGCCAGCAGTTCCAGGGTCCGCCCTAATCAGCCCCAGCATTTT
TRBD1,once,TRBJ2-2,TRBV6-5,CASSSGQELHTGELFF,TGTGCCAGCAGTTCCGGACAGGAACTCCACACCGGGGAGCTGTTTTTT
TRBD2,.,TRBJ2-1,TRBV11-2,CASSLGRLADYNEQFF,TGTGCCAGCAGCTTAGGGAGGCTAGCGGACTACAATGAGCAGTTCTTC
.,.,TRBJ2-7,TRBV5-1,CASSFGSYEQYF,TGCGCCAGCAGCTTCGGGAGCTACGAGCAGTACTTC
TRBD2,once,TRBJ2-1,TRBV29-1,CSGGLENEQFF,TGCAGCGGCGGACTAGAAAATGAGCAGTTCTTC